The 8 T cell receptor beta chains presented below share a single source sample, sequenced in a study of CD8 T cells in Susac syndrome. With random hexamers, reverse transcription was performed on about 0.5 to 1 ug of RNA. TCRdb re-called the immunoSEQ multiplex PCR reads through MiXCR, storing one row per CDR3 protein. The data hold just over 300,000 distinct CDR3 sequences, with about 92% observed a single time. Specimen: CD4+ T cells from PBMCs. These receptors all come from a human donor with multiple sclerosis.

The DNA for the CDR3 is TGTGCCAGCAGCTTGGGACTTCCTGGAGCCGAGCAGTACTTC. It encodes CASSLGLPGAEQYF. The J gene is TRBJ2-7, the V gene TRBV7-2; D perhaps matches TRBD2 (6 bases). This CDR3 contains 14 residues. Per germline, CDR1 SGHTA and CDR2 FQGNSA. Trimming shortened V by 3 bases and J by 6 bases, and 15 bases separated the two germline ends.

This chain joins TRBV29-1 and TRBJ1-1; no reliable D call. V shed 4 bases and J shed 6 bases, with 12 bases lying between them. From germline, CDR1 is SQVTM and CDR2 ANQGSEA. The CDR3 extends over 12 amino acids. The CDR3 loop reads CSVVEGLAEAFF. The CDR3 DNA is TGCAGCGTTGTGGAAGGGTTGGCTGAAGCTTTCTTT.

The rearrangement links TRBV5-1 to TRBJ1-1; tentatively, D is TRBD1 (6 bases). V gave up 3 bases and J gave up 0 bases, with 15 bases separating them. Germline lookup yields CDR1 SGHRS and CDR2 YFSETQ. The CDR3 is made up of 16 amino acids. CDR3 loop: CASSWGGARMNTEAFF. In nucleotides, the CDR3 is TGCGCCAGCAGCTGGGGGGGGGCACGGATGAACACTGAAGCTTTCTTT. Drawing the rest from reference TRBV5-1 and TRBJ1-1, the complete variable domain is KAGVTQTPRYLIKTRGQQVTLSCSPISGHRSVSWYQQTPGQGLQFLFEYFSETQRNKGNFPGRFSGRQFSNSRSEMNVSTLELGDSALYLCASSWGGARMNTEAFFGQGTRLTVV.

The V gene is TRBV18, the J gene TRBJ1-1; maybe TRBD1 (5 bases). The CDR3 has 15 residues. V dropped 3 bases and J dropped 2 bases, with 13 bases sitting between them. In germline, CDR1 is KGHSH, CDR2 LQKENI. Written as DNA, the CDR3 is TGTGCCAGCTCACCGCTTCGACAGATTAACACTGAAGCTTTCTTT. This gives the protein CASSPLRQINTEAFF.

The chain recombines TRBV12-3 or TRBV12-4 with TRBJ1-2; 7 nucleotides line up with TRBD1. The CDR3 is made up of 13 amino acids. V dropped 5 bases and J dropped 2; count of bases not matched to a gene: 2. CDR3 sequence: CASSQTGNYGYTF. CDR3 bases: TGTGCCAGCAGTCAGACAGGGAACTATGGCTACACCTTC.

V is TRBV29-1 and J is TRBJ2-7; D is possibly TRBD1 (6 bases). Germline V gives CDR1 SQVTM, CDR2 ANQGSEA. There are 11 residues in the CDR3. Trimming took 7 bases from V and 3 from J, leaving 10 bases between them. CDR3 region: CSGTENYEQYF. The CDR3 bases are TGCAGCGGGACAGAGAACTACGAGCAGTACTTC.

CDR3 sequence (DNA): TGTGCCAGCATGGGGCAGGGTGGCACAGATACGCAGTATTTT. Encoded protein: CASMGQGGTDTQYF. The chain combines TRBV6-5 with TRBJ2-3, with D perhaps matching TRBD1 (5 bases). Trimming removed 7 bases at V and 1 base at J, with 12 bases between. The CDR3 has 14 amino acids. CDR1 MNHEY and CDR2 SVGAGI come from the germline V gene.

The V call is TRBV2, the J call TRBJ2-3, with D possibly TRBD1 on 6 matching bases. Trimming stripped 7 bases from V and 3 bases from J, with 14 bases between. The germline CDR1 and CDR2 sequences are SNHLY and FYNNEI. This CDR3 spans 14 amino acids. CDR3 sequence: CASNPLTGTDTQYF. CDR3 bases: TGTGCCAGCAACCCTTTAACAGGGACAGATACGCAGTATTTT.